The clone carrying this T cell receptor (beta chain) was recorded once. This specimen comes from a study of shared clonotypes between healthy human individuals. The genomic DNA of each subset was split evenly across several immunoSEQ plates. Replicate PCRs run on unsorted PBMC used 300 ng DNA, which was about 30,000 T cell genomes. Using immunoSEQ multiplex PCR, the repertoire was profiled, and TCRdb retains in-frame clones only, with some absent. The top ten hold 9.5% to 15% of the sample, which has fewer than 650,000 clones, roughly 79% seen once. From germline, CDR1 is SGHNT and CDR2 YYREEE (reference sequence). This CDR3 contains 18 residues. The V and J ends lost 0 bases and 0 bases respectively, with 18 bases between them.

The rearrangement links TRBV5-4 to TRBJ1-2; no firm D call. The sample consisted of PBMCs. The source is a woman aged 40 to 50 in good health. Some clones in this sample may be carry-over from other donors' samples. The CDR3, as DNA: TGTGCCAGCAGCTTGGAGTCAGCATTTCTTTCGTCTAACTATGGCTACACCTTC. It specifies CASSLESAFLSSNYGYTF.